Each of the 15 T cell receptor beta chains below was sequenced from the same sample in a study of cytomegalovirus exposure and HLA in healthy donors. Amplification used 60 Vbeta primers and 13 Jbeta primers. Generated by immunoSEQ multiplex PCR, the TCRdb table keeps only in-frame clones and is missing some. Among approximately 150,000 clones listed, almost 80% were seen once. Sequenced input: PBMCs. These receptors came from a male donor in good health and CMV-seronegative.

V gene TRBV2 combines with J gene TRBJ1-1, with D possibly being TRBD1 (6 bases). In germline, CDR1 is SNHLY, CDR2 FYNNEI. V was pared by 2 bases and J by 8 bases, with 18 bases between. The CDR3 has 15 amino acids. CDR3 nucleotide sequence: TGTGCCAGCAGTGAACGTAGCGGGACACCCTTCGAAGCTTTCTTT. This codes for CASSERSGTPFEAFF.

This chain connects TRBV27 to TRBJ2-7, with 11 bases lining up with TRBD2. Trimming took 3 bases from V and 7 from J; bases not matched to a gene: 11. The CDR3 totals 16 residues. Germline lookup yields CDR1 MNHEY and CDR2 SMNVEV (reference sequence). In DNA, the CDR3 is TGTGCCAGCAGTTTCTCCCTAGCGGGGGGTACTCGGGAGCAGTACTTC. Translation gives CASSFSLAGGTREQYF.

V and J are TRBV2 and TRBJ2-6; the D gene is possibly TRBD2 (6 bases). The CDR3 sequence is 15 residues long. Germline-derived CDR1 and CDR2 are SNHLY and FYNNEI. Trimming stripped 7 bases from V and 2 bases from J, with 12 bases between. The CDR3 DNA reads as TGTGCCAGCATCCGGGACTCCGCTGGGGCCAACGTCCTGACTTTC. Residues: CASIRDSAGANVLTF.

This clone was counted once. V usage is TRBV5-6 and J usage is TRBJ1-3; 8 bases line up with TRBD1. V was clipped by 4 bases and J by 0 bases; unmatched bases: 6. In germline, CDR1 is SGHDT, CDR2 YYEEEE. This CDR3 spans 16 amino acids. The CDR3 DNA reads TGTGCCAGCAGCCCAATGGACAGGGTCTCTGGAAACACCATATATTTT. Its translation: CASSPMDRVSGNTIYF.

Within the sample, this clone is medium-sized (0.01 to 0.1%). The gene calls are TRBV6-4 and TRBJ2-3, with TRBD1 matching 10 bases. Germline assignment: CDR1 MRHNA and CDR2 SNTAGT. The CDR3 sequence is 15 residues long. V shed 0 bases, J shed 4 bases, and the junction held 1 base outside the gene matches. CDR3 DNA: TGTGCCAGCAGTGACTCGACAGGGGGCGCAGATACGCAGTATTTT. Amino acids: CASSDSTGGADTQYF.

The V call is TRBV5-8, the J call TRBJ1-2, with a tentative D call TRBD1 (6 bases). Germline CDR1 SGHTS, CDR2 YDEGEE. Trimming took 2 bases from V and 8 from J, leaving 16 bases between them. The CDR3 has 14 residues. The CDR3 loop is CASSFGSLGAGYTF. CDR3 nucleotides: TGTGCCAGCAGCTTTGGCAGCCTGGGGGCCGGCTACACCTTC.

The rearrangement uses TRBV11-2 and TRBJ2-7, with 10 nucleotides matching TRBD2. Germline trimming cut 5 bases from V and 4 bases from J; bases unmatched to any gene: 5. Germline assignment: CDR1 SGHAT and CDR2 FQNNGV. CDR3 length: 14 amino acids. The CDR3 sequence: CASSASSGGYEQYF. DNA for the CDR3: TGTGCCAGCAGCGCATCTAGCGGGGGTTACGAGCAGTACTTC.

This clone was detected a few times. The J gene is TRBJ1-3, the V gene TRBV30; D unresolved. Per the germline V gene, CDR1 is GTSNPN and CDR2 is SVGIG (reference sequence). The CDR3 spans 14 residues. The V end lost 3 bases, the J end lost 0 bases, and 9 bases lay between the germline ends. CDR3 in amino acids: CAWSASYSGNTIYF. DNA of the CDR3: TGTGCCTGGAGCGCGAGTTACTCTGGAAACACCATATATTTT.

This clone was observed a handful of times. J is TRBJ2-5 and V is TRBV5-4, with 12 bases matching TRBD1. This CDR3 has 15 amino acids. The J segment lost 5 bases and the V segment lost 3 bases, leaving 5 bases of the junction unmatched. Germline V gives CDR1 SGHNT, CDR2 YYREEE (reference sequence). This chain's CDR3 is CASSWGTGGTETQYF. CDR3 DNA sequence: TGTGCCAGCAGCTGGGGGACAGGGGGCACCGAGACCCAGTACTTC.

This sequence joins TRBV11-2 and TRBJ2-5; TRBD2 matches 8 bases. This CDR3 spans 14 amino acids. Losses at the gene ends were 5 bases for V and 1 base for J; bases not matched to a gene: 3. Per the germline V gene, CDR1 is SGHAT and CDR2 is FQNNGV. The CDR3 DNA is TGTGCCAGCAGCCGAACTAGCGGCCAAGAGACCCAGTACTTC. Translated: CASSRTSGQETQYF.

V gene TRBV18 combines with J gene TRBJ2-3; no clear D. Germline loops: CDR1 KGHSH, CDR2 LQKENI. Trimming removed 0 bases at V and 6 bases at J, with 7 bases between. The CDR3 totals 13 residues. The CDR3 DNA reads TGTGCCAGCTCACCACCGGGCCGGGATACGCAGTATTTT. Encoded protein: CASSPPGRDTQYF.

The sample holds a few counts of this clone. The chain has TRBV6-1 and TRBJ1-2, with unresolved D. Between the trimmed V and J ends, which lost 0 bases and 4 bases, there was a span of 21 bases. The CDR3 covers 18 residues. CDR1 is MNHNS and CDR2 is SASEGT in the germline V gene. The DNA for the CDR3 is TGTGCCAGCAGTGAAGCGCCCGGAGCCATGATCGAGTTCTATGGCTACACCTTC. Protein product: CASSEAPGAMIEFYGYTF.

CDR3 bases: TGTGCCAGCACAAGGCGGGGGGCCCACACAGATACGCAGTATTTT. Protein product: CASTRRGAHTDTQYF. The V gene is TRBV2, the J gene TRBJ2-3, with TRBD2 identical over 8 bases. The CDR3 totals 15 residues. V lost 7 bases to trimming and J lost 2 bases; unmatched junction nucleotides: 8. Per germline, CDR1 SNHLY and CDR2 FYNNEI.

This chain joins TRBV7-3 and TRBJ2-2, with 10 bases identical to TRBD1. CDR3 length: 13 amino acids. Trimming cost V 11 bases and J 6 bases; bases outside gene matches: 6. Germline CDR1 is SGHTA and CDR2 is FQGTGA. For the CDR3, the DNA is TGTGCCTGTGGGACAGGGGCGCCCGGGGAGCTGTTTTTT. It translates to CACGTGAPGELFF.

A word on this clone: The sample holds other DNA sequences that translate to the same CDR3. The genes are TRBV6-5 and TRBJ1-2; D ambiguous. Between the trimmed V and J ends, which lost 4 bases and 4 bases, there was a span of 4 bases. CDR3 length: 11 residues. Germline CDR1 is MNHEY and CDR2 is SVGAGI. CDR3 coding DNA: TGTGCCAGCAGTTCCAGCTATGGCTACACCTTC. This codes for CASSSSYGYTF.